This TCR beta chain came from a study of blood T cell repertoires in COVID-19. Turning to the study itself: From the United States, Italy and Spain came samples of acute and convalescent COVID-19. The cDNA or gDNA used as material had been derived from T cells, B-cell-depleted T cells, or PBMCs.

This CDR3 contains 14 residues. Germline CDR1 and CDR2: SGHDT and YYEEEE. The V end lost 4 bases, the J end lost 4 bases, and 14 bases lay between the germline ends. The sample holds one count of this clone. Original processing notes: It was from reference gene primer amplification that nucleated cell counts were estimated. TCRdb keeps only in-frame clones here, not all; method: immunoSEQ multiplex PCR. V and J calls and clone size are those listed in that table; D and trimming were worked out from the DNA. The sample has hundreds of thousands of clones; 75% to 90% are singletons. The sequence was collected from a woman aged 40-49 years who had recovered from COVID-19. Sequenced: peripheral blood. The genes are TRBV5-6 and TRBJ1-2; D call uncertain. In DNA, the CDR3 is TGTGCCAGCAGCCCTGGGTGGGAGAGCTATGGCTACACCTTC. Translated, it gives CASSPGWESYGYTF.